A single count supports the clone carrying this T cell receptor beta chain. As originally analysed: Using reference gene primer amplification, nucleated cell counts were estimated. The repertoire was sequenced with immunoSEQ multiplex PCR; TCRdb's copy has only in-frame clones and lacks some. The V and J calls and the clone size are those of that table, but D and trimming were determined from the DNA. This table has fewer than 200,000 clones, around 87% appearing once. The ends lost 4 bases at V and 7 bases at J; junction bases unmatched: 11. This CDR3 has 16 residues. Germline V lookup: CDR1 PRHDT, CDR2 FYEKMQ (reference sequence). The sample is drawn from a study of blood T cell repertoires in COVID-19. For the study at large: T cells, B-cell-depleted T cells, or PBMCs provided the cDNA or gDNA that served as material.

Sequencing input: peripheral blood. The receptor was isolated from a man aged 40-55 years with active or convalescent COVID-19. The chain recombines TRBV13 with TRBJ1-3, with 9 bases aligning to TRBD1. The CDR3, as DNA: TGTGCCAGCAGCTCCAGGGACAGGGCGGTACGGAACACCATATATTTT. Amino acids: CASSSRDRAVRNTIYF.